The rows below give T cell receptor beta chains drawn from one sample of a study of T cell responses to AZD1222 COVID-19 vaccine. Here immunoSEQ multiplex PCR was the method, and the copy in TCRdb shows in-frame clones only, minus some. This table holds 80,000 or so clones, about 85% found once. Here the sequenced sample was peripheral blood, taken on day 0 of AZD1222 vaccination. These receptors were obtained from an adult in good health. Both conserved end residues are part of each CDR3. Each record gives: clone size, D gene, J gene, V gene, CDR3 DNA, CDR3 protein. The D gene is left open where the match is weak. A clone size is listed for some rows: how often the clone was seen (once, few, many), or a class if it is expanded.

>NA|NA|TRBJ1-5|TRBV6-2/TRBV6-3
TGTGCCAGCAGTTACCTCTCGGGGAGGCCCCAGCATTTT
CASSYLSGRPQHF
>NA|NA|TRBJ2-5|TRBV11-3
TGTGCCAGCAGCTTATTTTCGGGACAAGAGACCCAGTACTTC
CASSLFSGQETQYF
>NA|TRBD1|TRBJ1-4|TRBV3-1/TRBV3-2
TGTGCCAGCAGCCAGGGACGCGCAGGGGGAGGTGAAAAACTGTTTTTT
CASSQGRAGGGEKLFF
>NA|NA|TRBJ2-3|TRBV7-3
TGTGCCAGCAGCTTACAGCGTCCGGGTTTGGCAGTAGATACGCAGTATTTT
CASSLQRPGLAVDTQYF
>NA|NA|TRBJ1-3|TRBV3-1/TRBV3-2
TGTGCCAGCGGTGGCAGGGGCTACACCATATATTTT
CASGGRGYTIYF
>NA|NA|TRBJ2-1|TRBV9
TGTGCCAGCAGCGTAGTGGGGACCAATTTCGGCAATGAGCAGTTCTTC
CASSVVGTNFGNEQFF
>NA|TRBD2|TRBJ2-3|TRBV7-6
TGTGCCAGCAGCTTTGGGGAAGCGGGAGGCCAAGATACGCAGTATTTT
CASSFGEAGGQDTQYF
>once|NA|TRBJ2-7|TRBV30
TGTGCCTGGGACCGGGCTAGGGAGCAGTACTTC
CAWDRAREQYF
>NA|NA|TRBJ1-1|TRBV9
TGTGCCAGCAGCGTAGAGGTGAACACTGAAGCTTTCTTT
CASSVEVNTEAFF
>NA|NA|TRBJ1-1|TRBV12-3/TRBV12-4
TGTGCCAGCAGTTTCGTGACCCACACTGAAGCTTTCTTT
CASSFVTHTEAFF
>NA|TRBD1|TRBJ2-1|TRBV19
TGTGCCAGTAGGTCGACAGGGGGCGCCTACAATGAGCAGTTCTTC
CASRSTGGAYNEQFF
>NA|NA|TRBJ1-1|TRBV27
TGTGCCAGCAGTTTATGGGGGTATACTGAAGCTTTCTTT
CASSLWGYTEAFF
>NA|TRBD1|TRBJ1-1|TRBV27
TGTGCCAGCAGTCCCAACCCTCCGGGACAGGGAGTAATAGAAGCTTTCTTT
CASSPNPPGQGVIEAFF
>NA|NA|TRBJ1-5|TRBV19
TGTGCCAGTAGTACGCCGGGGGGTTCACAGCCCCAGCATTTT
CASSTPGGSQPQHF
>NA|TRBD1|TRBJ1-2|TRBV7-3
TGTGCCAGCAGCTACACCGGACAGGGGGTGTCGGGCTACACCTTC
CASSYTGQGVSGYTF
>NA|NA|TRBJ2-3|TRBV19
TGTGCCAGTAGTCTCCAGATCCGCGATACGCAGTATTTT
CASSLQIRDTQYF
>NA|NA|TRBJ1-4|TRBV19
TGTGCCAGTAGTTTTCCACGGGAAAAACTGTTTTTT
CASSFPREKLFF
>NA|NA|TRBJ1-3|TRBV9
TGTGCCAGCAGCGTAGGGGCAGCCACTGGAAACACCATATATTTT
CASSVGAATGNTIYF
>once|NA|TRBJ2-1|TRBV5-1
TGCGCCAGCAGCCCTGGAAGTTACAATGAGCAGTTCTTC
CASSPGSYNEQFF
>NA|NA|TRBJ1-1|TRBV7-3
TGTGCCAGCAGCTTTTCGGACCGAGGGACTGAAGCTTTCTTT
CASSFSDRGTEAFF
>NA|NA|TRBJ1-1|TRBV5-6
TGTGCCAGCAGCTTTGGGCGGGGGCTGAACACTGAAGCTTTCTTT
CASSFGRGLNTEAFF
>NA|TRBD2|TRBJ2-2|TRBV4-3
TGCGCCAGCAGCCAAGAATTTTGGTTGGAGCGGGAGGGCGGCGGGGAGCTGTTTTTT
CASSQEFWLEREGGGELFF
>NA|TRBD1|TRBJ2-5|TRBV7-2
TGTGCCAGCAGACGGGACAGGTCCTTGGGGACCCAGTACTTC
CASRRDRSLGTQYF
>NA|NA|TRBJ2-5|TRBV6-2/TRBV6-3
TGTGCCAGCAGCCCAGGGGTTGTAGAGACCCAGTACTTC
CASSPGVVETQYF
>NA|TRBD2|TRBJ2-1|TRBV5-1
TGCGCCAGCAGCTTTAACGGGAGGCGCGGGGTCTACAATGAGCAGTTCTTC
CASSFNGRRGVYNEQFF
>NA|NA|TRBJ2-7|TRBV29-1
TGCAGCGTTGCAGGTGGCATCCCAAAGAACTCCTACGAGCAGTACTTC
CSVAGGIPKNSYEQYF
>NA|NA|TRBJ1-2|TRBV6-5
TGTGCCAGCAGAGGGGGTAGAGGAAGCTATGGCTACACCTTC
CASRGGRGSYGYTF
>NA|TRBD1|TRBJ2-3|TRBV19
TGTGCCAGTAGTACGGACAGGGGGAGCCAAGATACGCAGTATTTT
CASSTDRGSQDTQYF
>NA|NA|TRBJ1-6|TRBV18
TGTGCCAGCTCACCTCGGACGTCAACAGTAAATTCACCCCTCCACTTT
CASSPRTSTVNSPLHF
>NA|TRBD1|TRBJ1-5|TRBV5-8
TGTGCCAGCAGCCGAGAGGGGGCGGTCAATCAGCCCCAGCATTTT
CASSREGAVNQPQHF
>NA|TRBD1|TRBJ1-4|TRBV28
TGTGCCAGCAGTTTAGGCAGGGGGTTCGGAACTAATGAAAAACTGTTTTTT
CASSLGRGFGTNEKLFF
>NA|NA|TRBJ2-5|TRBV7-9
TGTGCCAGCAGCCGCAGCGGACAAATACGGGACTCCGCCGCCCAGTACTTC
CASSRSGQIRDSAAQYF
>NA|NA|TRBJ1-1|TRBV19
TGTGCCAGTATGGTGGGAGCAATGAACACTGAAGCTTTCTTT
CASMVGAMNTEAFF
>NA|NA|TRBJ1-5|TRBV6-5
TGTGCCGCGGGGGGCTATGGCAATCAGCCCCAGCATTTT
CAAGGYGNQPQHF
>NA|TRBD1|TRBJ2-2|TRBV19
TGTGCCACCACGCGAACAGGGGGCAAAACCGGGGAGCTGTTTTTT
CATTRTGGKTGELFF
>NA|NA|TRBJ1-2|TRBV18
TGTGCCAGCTCACCGGATAAAGTGTGGGGCTACACCTTC
CASSPDKVWGYTF
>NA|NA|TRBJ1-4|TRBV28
TGTGCCAGCAGTTTCTCCCCTTCCCTTGAAAAACTGTTTTTT
CASSFSPSLEKLFF
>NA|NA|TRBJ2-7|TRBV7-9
TGTGCCTTGGAAGGTGCTTCCTACGAGCAGTACTTC
CALEGASYEQYF